What follows are 10 T cell receptor beta chains derived from one specimen sequenced in a study of T cells in Graves' hyperthyroidism and ophthalmopathy. TCR beta CDR3 sequences were amplified from RNA transcripts. The TCR CDR3 was amplified in a first-round RT-PCR using the HTBI primer set. TCRdb recomputed calls from the multiplex PCR reads with MiXCR, one row per CDR3 protein. The sample yields roughly 500,000 distinct CDR3 sequences, approximately 44% seen once. Sample: peripheral blood or thyroid tissue (not recorded which). These receptors came from an adult woman with Graves' disease, either hyperthyroidism or ophthalmopathy (not recorded which).

J is TRBJ2-5 and V is TRBV9, with D possibly called TRBD1 or TRBD2 (6 bases each). V lost 2 bases to trimming and J lost 4 bases, with 15 bases between them. The CDR3 sequence is 15 residues long. Looked up from germline, CDR1 is SGDLS and CDR2 is YYNGEE. The DNA of the CDR3 is TGTGCCAGCAGCGTTTTCGGGGGCTTTCGAGAGACCCAGTACTTC. Its protein is CASSVFGGFRETQYF.

This sequence joins TRBV7-9 and TRBJ1-2; 7 nucleotides agree with TRBD1. The trim removed 4 bases at V and 8 bases at J, leaving 7 bases unmatched. Germline-derived CDR1 and CDR2 are SEHNR and FQNEAQ (reference sequence). This CDR3 has 13 residues. CDR3 loop: CASSYQGGGGYTF. Here the CDR3 DNA reads TGTGCCAGCAGCTACCAGGGGGGGGGCGGCTACACCTTC.

This clonotype was recorded only once. J is TRBJ2-2 and V is TRBV7-9; 8 bases match TRBD1. The CDR3 is 16 amino acids. V gave up 8 bases and J gave up 4 bases; unmatched junction bases: 12. Germline V gives CDR1 SEHNR, CDR2 FQNEAQ (reference sequence). The CDR3 reads CASGGSGGRVTGELFF. The CDR3 nucleotides read TGTGCCAGCGGCGGTTCAGGGGGCAGGGTCACCGGGGAGCTGTTTTTT.

CDR3 sequence reads: CASSPRSSDDEQYF. The CDR3 DNA sequence: TGTGCCAGCAGCCCCCGGTCTAGCGACGACGAGCAGTACTTC. The gene calls are TRBV7-2 and TRBJ2-7; tentatively, D is TRBD2 (6 bases). The length of the CDR3 is 14 residues. Deletions cut 5 bases from V and 5 bases from J, with 16 bases between. In germline, CDR1 is SGHTA, CDR2 FQGNSA.

This clonotype was detected many times. V and J are TRBV7-8 and TRBJ2-7, with a possible D match to TRBD2 (7 bases). The CDR3 totals 16 residues. The germline CDR1 and CDR2 sequences are SGHVS and FQNEAQ. Trimming pared 3 bases from V and 1 base from J, leaving 16 bases between. The CDR3 loop reads CASSFPGGRISYEQYF. Written as DNA, the CDR3 is TGTGCCAGCAGCTTCCCGGGGGGCCGAATATCCTACGAGCAGTACTTC.

A note on this clonotype: Given a much more abundant clone one base away, this may be a read error. This chain connects TRBV12-3 or TRBV12-4 to TRBJ2-7; tentatively, D is TRBD1 or TRBD2 (6 bases each). The germline V and J ends were trimmed by 11 bases and 7 bases, with 27 bases remaining between them. The CDR3 runs 15 residues. In nucleotides, the CDR3 is TGTGCCGGCACCATAATGGGGGGCCTTCTTGGGGAGCAGTACTTC. Translating it yields CAGTIMGGLLGEQYF.

This clonotype was recorded once. The chain uses TRBV20-1 and TRBJ2-5; maybe TRBD2 (7 bases). Looked up from germline, CDR1 is DFQATT and CDR2 is SNEGSKA (reference sequence). The V end lost 6 bases, the J end lost 9 bases, and 26 bases lay between the germline ends. CDR3 length equals 15 residues. CDR3 residues: CSARGVGARNQPQYF. Written as DNA, the CDR3 is TGCAGTGCCCGGGGGGTGGGGGCGCGCAATCAGCCCCAGTACTTC.

The V gene is TRBV12-3 or TRBV12-4, the J gene TRBJ1-1; 7 nucleotides line up with TRBD1. The V gene end was trimmed by 4 bases and the J gene end by 1 base; junction bases not matched to a gene: 9. The CDR3 spans 16 residues. The CDR3 DNA is TGTGCCAGCAGTTGGCCGGGACAGACAAAGAACACTGAAGCTTTCTTT. It yields the protein CASSWPGQTKNTEAFF.

This clonotype was seen many times. The chain couples TRBV3-1 to TRBJ2-7, with D possibly matching TRBD2 (6 bases). The germline V gene has CDR1 LGHDT and CDR2 YNNKEL (reference sequence). Trimming left V 4 bases short and J 2 bases short, with 18 bases between. CDR3 length: 16 residues. The CDR3 spells CASSPRRLAPTYEQYF. The CDR3 nucleotides read TGTGCCAGCAGCCCCAGAAGGCTAGCGCCCACCTACGAGCAGTACTTC.

This clonotype was seen more than once but under ten times. The chain combines TRBV5-1 with TRBJ2-5; TRBD2 matches 8 bases. V was pared by 0 bases and J by 2 bases, with 12 bases of the junction left unmatched. The CDR3 totals 18 residues. The germline CDR1 and CDR2 sequences are SGHRS and YFSETQ. This CDR3 is CASSLGLAGVTVQETQYF. The CDR3, as DNA: TGCGCCAGCAGCTTGGGCCTAGCGGGTGTCACAGTTCAAGAGACCCAGTACTTC.